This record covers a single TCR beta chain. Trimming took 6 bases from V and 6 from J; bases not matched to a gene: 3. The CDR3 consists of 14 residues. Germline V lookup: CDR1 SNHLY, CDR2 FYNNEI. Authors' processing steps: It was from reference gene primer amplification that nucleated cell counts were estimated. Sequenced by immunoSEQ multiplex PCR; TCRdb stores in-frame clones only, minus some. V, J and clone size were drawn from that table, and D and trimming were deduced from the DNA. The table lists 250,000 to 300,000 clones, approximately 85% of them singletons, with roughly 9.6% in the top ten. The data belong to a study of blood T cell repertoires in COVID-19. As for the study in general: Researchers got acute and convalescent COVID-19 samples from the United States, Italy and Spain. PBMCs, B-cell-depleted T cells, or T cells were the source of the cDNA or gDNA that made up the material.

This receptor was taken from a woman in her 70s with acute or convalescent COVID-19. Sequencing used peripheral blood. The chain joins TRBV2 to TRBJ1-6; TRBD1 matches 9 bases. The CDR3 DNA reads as TGTGCCAGCAGCGTGACAGGGGGTAATTCACCCCTCCACTTT. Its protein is CASSVTGGNSPLHF.